What follows are 31 T cell receptor beta chains derived from one specimen sequenced in a study of OX40 agonist ivuxolimab in advanced cancers. Produced via immunoSEQ multiplex PCR; TCRdb's table is partial and in-frame only. The sample carries approximately 80,000 clones, roughly nine tenths recorded once. The sequencing used CD4+ or CD8+ T cells sorted from blood, collected in a trial of the OX40 agonist ivuxolimab. Receptors originate from an adult with an advanced solid tumor such as melanoma, head and neck, liver or kidney cancer.

This chain uses TRBV6-5 with TRBJ1-5, with D possibly matching TRBD1 (5 bases). CDR1 is MNHEY and CDR2 is SVGAGI in the germline V gene. The CDR3 contains 13 residues. The ends were cut back, 6 bases at V and 4 bases at J, with 10 bases in the middle. The CDR3 here is CASSRDRNQPQHF. CDR3 nucleotide sequence: TGTGCCAGCAGCCGGGACCGAAATCAGCCCCAGCATTTT.

The chain has TRBV29-1 and TRBJ2-5; no firm D call. The germline V gene has CDR1 SQVTM and CDR2 ANQGSEA. V was clipped by 0 bases and J by 8 bases, with 4 bases between them. The CDR3 runs 10 residues. CDR3 nucleotides: TGCAGCGTTGAAGAATCTACCCAGTACTTC. It codes for CSVEESTQYF.

J is TRBJ2-7 and V is TRBV30; D is perhaps TRBD1 or TRBD2 (6 bases each). The CDR3 length is 15 residues. Germline values: CDR1 GTSNPN, CDR2 SVGIG (reference sequence). V lost 3 bases and J 8 bases, leaving 23 bases between the germline ends. DNA of the CDR3: TGTGCCTGGAGAGCGGGTCCCAGGGGCTCCTTCCAGCAGTACTTC. Translated: CAWRAGPRGSFQQYF. Full variable domain (remainder filled in from reference TRBV30 and TRBJ2-7): SQTIHQWPATLVQPVGSPLSLECTVEGTSNPNLYWYRQAAGRGLQLLFYSVGIGQISSEVPQNLSASRPQDRQFILSSKKLLLSDSGFYLCAWRAGPRGSFQQYFGPGTRLTVT.

This sequence joins TRBV2 and TRBJ2-5; D possibly corresponds to TRBD2 (5 bases). This CDR3 contains 13 residues. The V and J ends lost 5 bases and 5 bases respectively, with 12 bases between them. Germline CDR1 SNHLY, CDR2 FYNNEI. CDR3 in DNA: TGTGCCAGCAGTTTCTGGGAGCAGGAGACCCAGTACTTC. It codes for CASSFWEQETQYF.

A word on this clone: Within the sample, other DNA sequences also encode this same CDR3. The chain joins TRBV5-4 to TRBJ2-3; no firm D call. The CDR3 has 13 residues. CDR1 is SGHNT, CDR2 YYREEE, per germline (reference sequence). Trimming removed 2 bases at V and 1 base at J, with 5 bases between. CDR3 region: CASSFSGTDTQYF. For the CDR3, the DNA is TGTGCCAGCAGCTTCTCGGGCACAGATACGCAGTATTTT.

The chain uses TRBV5-5 and TRBJ1-5; D uncertain. The CDR3 consists of 15 residues. Germline V CDR1 and CDR2: SGHKS, YYEKEE (reference sequence). With 3 bases removed from V and 4 bases from J, the gap between germline ends came to 14 bases. CDR3 sequence: CASSSGRPVNQPQHF. The CDR3 coding sequence is TGTGCCAGCAGCTCTGGACGGCCGGTAAATCAGCCCCAGCATTTT.

The chain links TRBV29-1 to TRBJ1-1; D may be TRBD1 (5 bases). Trimming removed 7 bases at V and 1 base at J, with 16 bases between. The V gene's germline CDR1 is SQVTM and CDR2 ANQGSEA. The CDR3 is made up of 14 amino acids. The CDR3 DNA sequence: TGCAGCGCCCTCTCCGGGACGGCGAACACTGAAGCTTTCTTT. Amino acid sequence: CSALSGTANTEAFF.

This chain joins TRBV5-1 and TRBJ1-1; 9 bases line up with TRBD1. The ends lost 4 bases at V and 3 bases at J; junction bases unmatched: 4. This CDR3 has 14 residues. Germline CDR1 reads SGHRS; CDR2 reads YFSETQ. CDR3 sequence (DNA): TGCGCCAGCAGCATGGGACAGGGCGACACTGAAGCTTTCTTT. Encoded protein: CASSMGQGDTEAFF.

V and J are TRBV7-9 and TRBJ1-1, with 7 nucleotides matching TRBD1. The junction had 10 bases not matched to a gene; V was cut back by 5 bases and J by 1 base. Germline CDR1 reads SEHNR; CDR2 reads FQNEAQ (reference sequence). The CDR3 is made up of 16 amino acids. DNA of the CDR3: TGTGCCAGCAGCCAACGACAGGGTATGAAGAACACTGAAGCTTTCTTT. Translated, it gives CASSQRQGMKNTEAFF.

V and J are TRBV10-3 and TRBJ2-5; 8 bases fit TRBD1. Germline V gives CDR1 ENHRY, CDR2 SYGVKD. The CDR3 consists of 14 residues. V shed 2 bases, J shed 5 bases, and the junction held 4 bases outside the gene matches. CDR3 sequence reads: CAISEGRGRETQYF. The CDR3 DNA follows: TGTGCCATCAGTGAGGGCAGGGGGCGCGAGACCCAGTACTTC.

J is TRBJ1-3 and V is TRBV19; D not resolved. This CDR3 has 17 residues. Per germline, CDR1 LNHDA and CDR2 SQIVND (reference sequence). V gave up 3 bases and J gave up 0 bases, with 15 bases separating them. The CDR3 is CASSIPGRDISGNTIYF. The CDR3 DNA is TGTGCCAGTAGTATCCCAGGCAGAGACATCTCTGGAAACACCATATATTTT.

This clone was found once. The chain uses TRBV4-1 and TRBJ1-3; possibly TRBD1 for D (6 bases). The CDR3 has 16 residues. V was clipped by 1 base and J by 0 bases, with 10 bases between them. Germline V lookup: CDR1 MGHRA, CDR2 YSYEKL. The CDR3 protein is CASSQVRQASGNTIYF. CDR3 nucleotides: TGCGCCAGCAGCCAAGTTAGACAGGCCTCTGGAAACACCATATATTTT.

The rearrangement links TRBV14 to TRBJ1-4, with 10 bases identical to TRBD1. Germline CDR1 is SGHDN and CDR2 is FVKESK. V trimming: 4 bases; J trimming: 7 bases; junction bases outside the gene matches: 9. The CDR3 has 16 amino acids. This CDR3 is CASSPPGQGVIEKLFF. Written as DNA, the CDR3 is TGTGCCAGCAGCCCTCCCGGACAGGGGGTGATTGAAAAACTGTTTTTT.

The rearrangement joins TRBV10-1 to TRBJ1-3; 8 nucleotides match TRBD1. The trim removed 6 bases at V and 4 bases at J, leaving 8 bases unmatched. Germline values: CDR1 WNHNN, CDR2 SYGVQD (reference sequence). The CDR3 loop spans 15 amino acids. CDR3 loop: CASSETGAVGNTIYF. CDR3 bases: TGCGCCAGCAGCGAGACAGGGGCCGTCGGAAACACCATATATTTT.

The CDR3 reads CASSWGQGDLNTEAFF. CDR3 coding DNA: TGCGCCAGCAGCTGGGGACAGGGAGATCTGAACACTGAAGCTTTCTTT. This sequence joins TRBV5-1 and TRBJ1-1, with 9 bases lining up with TRBD1. This CDR3 has 16 amino acids. The V segment lost 3 bases and the J segment 0 bases; nucleotides outside the gene matches: 6. Germline CDR1 reads SGHRS; CDR2 reads YFSETQ.

This clone was observed once. CDR3 sequence: CATQGGPSSLPEQYF. The CDR3 nucleotides are TGTGCCACACAGGGGGGGCCTAGCAGCCTACCCGAGCAGTACTTC. The rearrangement joins TRBV10-3 to TRBJ2-7; tentatively, D is TRBD1 (8 bases). The germline V gene encodes CDR1 ENHRY and CDR2 SYGVKD. The CDR3 covers 15 residues. V lost 10 bases and J 6 bases, leaving 25 bases between the germline ends.

The V call is TRBV7-2, the J call TRBJ2-5; 10 bases are a match to TRBD1. With V trimmed by 5 bases and J by 5 bases, 8 bases remained unmatched. CDR3 length: 15 amino acids. The germline CDR1 and CDR2 sequences are SGHTA and FQGNSA. CDR3 DNA: TGTGCCAGCAGCGCAGACAGGGGGCTGAGGGAGACCCAGTACTTC. It yields the protein CASSADRGLRETQYF.

The J gene is TRBJ2-3, the V gene TRBV15, with unresolved D. CDR1 and CDR2 from the germline V gene are LNHNV and YYDKDF (reference sequence). The CDR3 covers 12 residues. The V end lost 8 bases, the J end lost 10 bases, and 16 bases lay between the germline ends. The chain's CDR3 is CATPRRKGSQYF. The CDR3 DNA reads as TGTGCCACCCCCCGGCGTAAGGGTTCGCAGTATTTT.

The gene calls are TRBV9 and TRBJ2-2; the D gene is possibly TRBD1 (5 bases). The CDR3 totals 15 residues. Per the germline V gene, CDR1 is SGDLS and CDR2 is YYNGEE. Between the trimmed V and J ends, which lost 3 bases and 7 bases, there was a span of 16 bases. CDR3: CASSATERTGGELFF. The CDR3 nucleotides read TGTGCCAGCAGCGCGACGGAAAGAACAGGCGGGGAGCTGTTTTTT.

This clone was seen just once. The J gene is TRBJ1-1, the V gene TRBV13; D perhaps matches TRBD1 (5 bases). Trimming took 4 bases from V and 4 from J, leaving 13 bases between them. The CDR3 is 14 residues long. From germline, CDR1 is PRHDT and CDR2 FYEKMQ (reference sequence). Written as DNA, the CDR3 is TGTGCCAGCAGCTCCCGTCTCGGGGCCACTGAAGCTTTCTTT. Translated, it gives CASSSRLGATEAFF.

This clone was detected once. V usage is TRBV18 and J usage is TRBJ2-3; 10 bases align to TRBD1. The CDR3 covers 15 residues. Germline CDR1 is KGHSH and CDR2 is LQKENI. The junction had 5 bases not matched to a gene; V was cut back by 3 bases and J by 5 bases. For the CDR3, the DNA is TGTGCCAGCTCACCCGCGACAGGGGGCCGAGATACGCAGTATTTT. This gives the protein CASSPATGGRDTQYF.

In its sample, this clone was seen a few times. The chain links TRBV18 to TRBJ1-4; D gene uncertain. CDR1 and CDR2 from the germline V gene are KGHSH and LQKENI. This CDR3 has 17 residues. V was clipped by 3 bases and J by 3 bases, with 17 bases between them. This CDR3 reads CASSPSRESRPNEKLFF. DNA of the CDR3: TGTGCCAGCTCACCGTCGAGGGAGAGCAGACCTAATGAAAAACTGTTTTTT.

The rearrangement links TRBV7-9 to TRBJ2-7; 9 bases line up with TRBD1. Trimming at V came to 5 bases and at J to 5 bases, leaving 7 bases not matched to a gene. This CDR3 has 14 residues. The germline CDR1 and CDR2 sequences are SEHNR and FQNEAQ (reference sequence). CDR3 protein: CASSGWDRANEQYV. DNA of the CDR3: TGTGCCAGCAGCGGATGGGACAGGGCGAACGAGCAGTACGTC.

V gene TRBV5-1 combines with J gene TRBJ2-2; 9 bases line up with TRBD1. Germline CDR1 is SGHRS and CDR2 is YFSETQ. The CDR3 is made up of 15 amino acids. The trim removed 0 bases at V and 3 bases at J, leaving 0 bases unmatched. CDR3 DNA sequence: TGCGCCAGCAGCTTGGGGGACAGGGACACCGGGGAGCTGTTTTTT. Protein product: CASSLGDRDTGELFF.

V gene TRBV2 combines with J gene TRBJ1-2, with D unclear. The germline CDR1 and CDR2 sequences are SNHLY and FYNNEI. The V end lost 0 bases, the J end lost 6 bases, and 8 bases lay between the germline ends. The CDR3 is made up of 13 amino acids. The CDR3 region has the DNA TGTGCCAGCAGTGAAGCTATATATGATGGCTACACCTTC. It codes for CASSEAIYDGYTF.

This sequence joins TRBV6-1 and TRBJ2-7; 8 nucleotides agree with TRBD1. Germline CDR1 is MNHNS and CDR2 is SASEGT. The CDR3 has 15 amino acids. V trimming: 4 bases; J trimming: 5 bases; junction bases outside the gene matches: 10. DNA of the CDR3: TGTGCCAGCAGTGTGTCTTGGACAGGGTTTAACGAGCAGTACTTC. Translating it yields CASSVSWTGFNEQYF.

The chain carries TRBV7-3 and TRBJ1-2; D may be TRBD1 (6 bases). Germline CDR1 reads SGHTA; CDR2 reads FQGTGA. The CDR3 consists of 13 residues. V was clipped by 3 bases and J by 4 bases, with 9 bases between them. In DNA form, the CDR3 reads TGTGCCAGCAGCTTTCCAGGGGTCTATGGCTACACCTTC. This translates into CASSFPGVYGYTF.

The chain uses TRBV29-1 and TRBJ2-3; possibly TRBD1 for D (6 bases). This CDR3 spans 11 amino acids. Trimming took 5 bases from V and 4 from J, leaving 7 bases between them. The germline V gene encodes CDR1 SQVTM and CDR2 ANQGSEA. This CDR3 reads CSVRQADTQYF. The CDR3 nucleotides read TGCAGCGTTAGACAGGCAGATACGCAGTATTTT.

The gene calls are TRBV28 and TRBJ2-7; D not resolved. The germline V gene has CDR1 MDHEN and CDR2 SYDVKM. V lost 8 bases and J lost 1, with 9 bases in between. The CDR3 runs 12 residues. CDR3 sequence (DNA): TGTGCCAGCGACGGGTCGTCCTACGAGCAGTACTTC. It is translated as CASDGSSYEQYF.

The CDR3 region is CASRIEGSDNTEAFF. The CDR3 bases are TGCGCCAGCCGGATTGAGGGTAGCGATAACACTGAAGCTTTCTTT. V is TRBV10-2 and J is TRBJ1-1; D gene ambiguous. V lost 8 bases to trimming and J lost 2 bases, with 18 bases between them. Germline values: CDR1 WSHSY, CDR2 SAAADI. This CDR3 contains 15 residues.

The chain couples TRBV28 to TRBJ1-1; D is unresolved. Looked up from germline, CDR1 is MDHEN and CDR2 is SYDVKM. This CDR3 has 14 amino acids. The V end lost 2 bases, the J end lost 3 bases, and 10 bases lay between the germline ends. The CDR3 nucleotides read TGTGCCAGCAGTTTAAGGGAATTTGACACTGAAGCTTTCTTT. Translating it yields CASSLREFDTEAFF.